Following are 18 T cell receptor beta chains from one sample sequenced in a study of Graves' ophthalmopathy and Graves' hyperthyroidism. As the template, RNA transcripts were used to amplify TCR beta CDR3 regions. In the first round, RT-PCR was carried out with HTBI primers, and a multiplex PCR formed the second round. One entry per CDR3 protein, called by TCRdb with MiXCR from the multiplex PCR reads. The sample contains more than 300,000 distinct CDR3 sequences, roughly 17% of which appear only once. The sample consisted of peripheral blood. Every receptor here comes from an adult woman with stable Graves' hyperthyroidism.

This clonotype was seen a handful of times. The junction does not match germline at one end; this may be a read error. The V and J genes are TRBV20-1 and TRBJ1-5; TRBD1 matches 7 bases. The length of the CDR3 is 12 residues. Germline V gene lookup returns CDR1 DFQATT and CDR2 SNEGSKA (reference sequence). The CDR3 region is CSGQNSNQPQHF. For the CDR3, the DNA is TGTTCGGGACAGAATAGCAATCAGCCCCAGCATTTT.

J is TRBJ2-5 and V is TRBV19; D is unclear. The germline CDR1 and CDR2 sequences are LNHDA and SQIVND (reference sequence). The CDR3 is made up of 12 amino acids. V shed 5 bases and J shed 3 bases, with 7 bases lying between them. The CDR3 loop is CASSRWEETQYF. The DNA of the CDR3 is TGTGCCAGTAGTCGGTGGGAAGAGACCCAGTACTTC.

This clonotype was found many times. This chain joins TRBV11-2 and TRBJ1-2; D remains unclear. Between the trimmed V and J ends, which lost 2 bases and 13 bases, there was a span of 11 bases. There are 11 residues in the CDR3. Germline V lookup: CDR1 SGHAT, CDR2 FQNNGV. CDR3 sequence (DNA): TGTGCCAGCAGCTTAAGAATGAGGTCCACCTTC. Translating gives CASSLRMRSTF.

This clonotype appeared many times. This sequence joins TRBV20-1 and TRBJ1-2; no reliable D call. The CDR3 has 14 amino acids. Germline lookup yields CDR1 DFQATT and CDR2 SNEGSKA (reference sequence). The V gene lost 6 bases and the J gene lost 3 bases, with 17 bases spanning the gap. The DNA of the CDR3 is TGCAGTGCCAGGTGGTTCATAAGGGACTATGGCTACACCTTC. Translating gives CSARWFIRDYGYTF.

This clonotype was picked up many times. The V call is TRBV5-1, the J call TRBJ2-7; D might be TRBD1 (6 bases). The CDR3 covers 14 residues. Germline V gene sequence: CDR1 SGHRS, CDR2 YFSETQ. Trimming shortened V by 4 bases and J by 4 bases, and 15 bases separated the two germline ends. The CDR3 DNA is TGCGCCAGCAGCCCCCGGACAGCTATATACGAGCAGTACTTC. Translation gives CASSPRTAIYEQYF.

In this sample, this clonotype turned up many times. V usage is TRBV20-1 and J usage is TRBJ2-7, with 13 nucleotides matching TRBD2. CDR3 length equals 14 residues. Trimming at V came to 6 bases and at J to 1 base, leaving 3 bases not matched to a gene. Germline V gene sequence: CDR1 DFQATT, CDR2 SNEGSKA (reference sequence). Here the CDR3 DNA reads TGCAGTGCCGGGACTAGCGGGACGTCCTACGAGCAGTACTTC. Translated: CSAGTSGTSYEQYF.

This clonotype was observed at least ten times. The chain is built from TRBV28 and TRBJ1-1; possible D gene TRBD1, 6 bases. Germline V gene sequence: CDR1 MDHEN, CDR2 SYDVKM. This CDR3 is built from 16 residues. V was pared by 6 bases and J by 0 bases, with 17 bases between. CDR3 coding DNA: TGTGCCAGCAGCTGGAGGGGGGGCACTATGAACACTGAAGCTTTCTTT. This sequence encodes CASSWRGGTMNTEAFF.

This clonotype was found many times. V is TRBV11-2 and J is TRBJ1-2; a possible D gene is TRBD1 (6 bases). This CDR3 region has 14 residues. Trimming pared 5 bases from V and 0 bases from J, leaving 10 bases between. From germline, CDR1 is SGHAT and CDR2 FQNNGV. The CDR3 DNA sequence: TGTGCCAGCAGCAAGGGACATTCTAACTATGGCTACACCTTC. Protein product: CASSKGHSNYGYTF.

In its sample, this clonotype was seen many times. V usage is TRBV28 and J usage is TRBJ2-2; unclear D gene. CDR1 is MDHEN, CDR2 SYDVKM, per germline. CDR3 length equals 13 residues. Trimming removed 3 bases at V and 6 bases at J, with 8 bases between. The CDR3 protein is CASSLKPAGELFF. Written as DNA, the CDR3 is TGTGCCAGCAGTTTGAAGCCAGCCGGGGAGCTGTTTTTT.

This clonotype was observed many times. V gene TRBV6-1 combines with J gene TRBJ1-1, with 9 bases lining up with TRBD1. V lost 6 bases and J lost 6; bases outside the gene matches: 11. CDR3 length: 15 residues. Germline V gives CDR1 MNHNS, CDR2 SASEGT. The CDR3 bases are TGTGCCAGCAGCGATGGACAGGGGAAGGGTGCTGAAGCTTTCTTT. The encoded protein is CASSDGQGKGAEAFF.

This clonotype was seen repeatedly, ten times or more. V usage is TRBV20-1 and J usage is TRBJ2-7; D is undetermined. Trimming pared 3 bases from V and 6 bases from J, leaving 12 bases between. This CDR3 region has 12 residues. In germline, CDR1 is DFQATT, CDR2 SNEGSKA (reference sequence). The CDR3 bases are TGCAGTGCTAGTAACTCAAGGGCCGAGCAGTACTTC. Residues: CSASNSRAEQYF.

The sample holds many counts of this clonotype. One junction end does not reproduce the germline sequence, and a read error may be involved. V is TRBV7-2 and J is TRBJ1-2; perhaps TRBD1 as D (6 bases). The CDR3 loop spans 14 amino acids. Germline V CDR1 and CDR2: SGHTA, FQGNSA. CDR3 protein: CASSLTGANYGHTF. The CDR3 nucleotides read TGTGCCAGCAGCTTGACAGGAGCTAACTATGGCCACACCTTC.

In its sample, this clonotype was seen many times. The chain uses TRBV6-2 or TRBV6-3 and TRBJ1-2, with TRBD1 identical over 8 bases. Germline-derived CDR1 and CDR2 are MNHEY and SVGEGT. The CDR3 consists of 17 residues. The V gene end was trimmed by 6 bases and the J gene end by 8 bases; junction bases not matched to a gene: 20. CDR3: CASSKPFFQGAFGGYTF. In DNA form, the CDR3 reads TGTGCCAGCAGCAAGCCCTTCTTCCAGGGGGCCTTTGGAGGCTACACCTTC.

This clonotype was recorded many times. This chain connects TRBV19 to TRBJ1-5; weak D call: TRBD1 (5 bases). V was pared by 6 bases and J by 0 bases, with 15 bases between. CDR1 LNHDA and CDR2 SQIVND come from the germline V gene (reference sequence). The CDR3 is 16 amino acids. CDR3 in DNA: TGTGCCAGTAGCCATAGGGACTTCAATAGCAATCAGCCCCAGCATTTT. Its translation is CASSHRDFNSNQPQHF.

The rearrangement uses TRBV12-3 or TRBV12-4 and TRBJ2-5; D call uncertain. The CDR3 is made up of 12 amino acids. Trimming stripped 8 bases from V and 7 bases from J, with 14 bases between. This CDR3 is CASGQTERTQYF. DNA for the CDR3: TGTGCCAGCGGCCAGACGGAGCGGACCCAGTACTTC.

This clonotype was counted many times. This chain joins TRBV7-9 and TRBJ1-1; D perhaps matches TRBD1 (5 bases). There are 14 residues in the CDR3. V gave up 3 bases and J gave up 5 bases, with 13 bases separating them. Germline V gene sequence: CDR1 SEHNR, CDR2 FQNEAQ (reference sequence). Here the CDR3 DNA reads TGTGCCAGCAGCTTCGAAGGGGTTGGGACTGAAGCTTTCTTT. Protein product: CASSFEGVGTEAFF.

This clonotype appeared many times. The rearrangement uses TRBV7-8 and TRBJ1-5; D is unresolved. The V and J ends lost 5 bases and 2 bases respectively, with 19 bases between them. The germline CDR1 and CDR2 sequences are SGHVS and FQNEAQ. The CDR3 sequence is 17 residues long. Here the CDR3 DNA reads TGTGCCAGCAGCCGGACCCGAGTTACAAGGGGCAATCAGCCCCAGCATTTT. Encoded protein: CASSRTRVTRGNQPQHF. The whole variable domain, filled in from reference TRBV7-8 and TRBJ1-5, reads GAGVSQSPRYKVAKRGQDVALRCDPISGHVSLFWYQQALGQGPEFLTYFQNEAQLDKSGLPSDRFFAERPEGSVSTLKIQRTQQEDSAVYLCASSRTRVTRGNQPQHFGDGTRLSIL.

This clonotype occurred many times. The chain combines TRBV28 with TRBJ1-2; TRBD1 might be the D (5 bases). The CDR3 has 12 residues. Germline CDR1 reads MDHEN; CDR2 reads SYDVKM. Trimming removed 4 bases from V and 8 bases from J, with 11 bases in between. The CDR3 is CASSYGGWGYTF. Written as DNA, the CDR3 is TGTGCCAGCAGTTATGGGGGTTGGGGCTACACCTTC.